This TCR beta chain was documented in a study of regulatory T cells in long-lasting Graves disease. The time point denotes: persistent/refractory GD, antithyroid drugs over 5 years with positive TRAb. Extracted PBMC RNA gave rise to the TCR library. A few counts support this clonotype. Researchers made TCR beta libraries by using iRepertoire HTBI primers and running Arm-PCR on CDR3 regions. TCRdb itself ran the multiplex PCR reads through MiXCR, one entry per CDR3 protein. The top ten hold roughly 46% of the sample, which has 500,000 to 700,000 distinct CDR3 sequences, around 30% seen once. Germline lookup yields CDR1 KGHDR and CDR2 SFDVKD. The CDR3 covers 12 residues. V lost 0 bases, J lost 6 bases, and 1 base lay in between.

The TCR sequence derives from a female donor with Graves disease. V and J are TRBV24-1 and TRBJ1-4; D remains ambiguous. Material: peripheral blood mononuclear cells (PBMCs), obtained when the disease was refractory, from a patient treated with antithyroid drugs. The CDR3 sequence is CATSDLDEKLFF. CDR3 DNA sequence: TGTGCCACCAGTGATTTGGATGAAAAACTGTTTTTT.